These T cell receptor beta chains were read from a single sample in a study of blood T cells in healthy people across ages. TCRdb passed the 5' RACE reads through MiXCR, listing each CDR3 protein once. The top ten hold 25% to 35% of the sample, which has approximately 800,000 distinct CDR3 sequences, under 80% seen once. The specimen was blood. The receptors stem from a man aged 30 to 45 in good health. Both conserved end residues are part of each CDR3. D genes are given only for firm matches. Not every row has a clone size; where given, it reads once, few, many or a size class.

clone_size j_call v_call cdr3_length d_call cdr3_aa cdr3_nt
- TRBJ2-7 TRBV7-9 16 - CASSLSGWGATYEQYF TGTGCCAGCAGCCTAAGCGGGTGGGGGGCCACCTACGAGCAGTACTTC
- TRBJ2-1 TRBV24-1 11 - CATGSYNEQFF TGTGCCACCGGGAGTTACAATGAGCAGTTCTTC
- TRBJ1-5 TRBV24-1 16 TRBD1 CATSDRTGVSNQPQHF TGTGCCACCAGTGACCGGACAGGGGTTAGCAATCAGCCCCAGCATTTT
- TRBJ2-3 TRBV5-1 15 - CASSLTGPRTDTQYF TGCGCCAGCAGCTTGACAGGGCCTCGCACAGATACGCAGTATTTT
- TRBJ1-6 TRBV7-2 13 - CASGPSEGLPLHF TGTGCCAGCGGCCCGAGTGAGGGCTTACCCCTCCACTTT
- TRBJ2-7 TRBV7-3 14 - CASSLNPGAYEQYF TGTGCCAGCAGCTTAAATCCGGGGGCCTACGAGCAGTACTTC
few TRBJ2-5 TRBV5-1 15 TRBD1 CASNNGDRVVETQYF TGCGCCAGCAACAACGGGGACAGGGTCGTAGAGACCCAGTACTTC
- TRBJ2-7 TRBV20-1 13 TRBD1 CSAPGQANYEQYF TGCAGTGCTCCCGGACAGGCTAACTACGAGCAGTACTTC
once TRBJ2-7 TRBV4-3 18 TRBD2 CASSQDRGLAGGRYEQYF TGCGCCAGCAGCCAAGATCGCGGGCTAGCGGGGGGGCGTTACGAGCAGTACTTC
- TRBJ2-1 TRBV7-6 15 - CASSLNSGWGNEQFF TGTGCCAGCAGCTTAAACAGCGGGTGGGGCAATGAGCAGTTCTTC
once TRBJ2-3 TRBV11-3 15 - CASSPGGESTDTQYF TGTGCCAGCAGCCCCGGAGGGGAAAGCACAGATACGCAGTATTTT
- TRBJ2-3 TRBV12-3/TRBV12-4 16 TRBD2 CASSFGVAGVTDTQYF TGTGCCAGCAGTTTTGGTGTAGCGGGGGTCACAGATACGCAGTATTTT
- TRBJ2-7 TRBV6-6 15 TRBD2 CVSTGGGGESYEQYF TGTGTCTCCACTGGGGGCGGGGGGGAGAGCTACGAGCAGTACTTC
once TRBJ2-3 TRBV7-3 15 - CASSLDPGWTDTQYF TGTGCCAGCAGCTTAGACCCAGGTTGGACAGATACGCAGTATTTT
- TRBJ2-7 TRBV15 15 - CATSREGRSSYEQYF TGTGCCACCAGCAGAGAAGGAAGGAGCTCCTACGAGCAGTACTTC
- TRBJ2-1 TRBV12-3/TRBV12-4 15 - CASGGGGTVSGEQFF TGTGCCAGCGGGGGCGGGGGAACTGTTTCGGGGGAGCAGTTCTTC
- TRBJ2-5 TRBV7-6 13 - CACSPGAGETQYF TGTGCCTGCAGTCCGGGGGCCGGAGAGACCCAGTACTTC
few TRBJ2-7 TRBV5-1 14 TRBD2 CASSQGTSGYEQYF TGCGCCAGCAGCCAAGGGACTAGCGGCTACGAGCAGTACTTC
few TRBJ2-3 TRBV29-1 15 - CSVEPPSQGTDTQYF TGCAGCGTTGAACCCCCTAGCCAGGGCACAGATACGCAGTATTTT
- TRBJ2-7 TRBV7-2 16 - CASSPLGRTVSYEQYF TGTGCCAGCAGCCCCCTGGGGCGGACAGTCTCCTACGAGCAGTACTTC
once TRBJ2-1 TRBV11-3 18 TRBD1 CASSSRVQGALGYNEQFF TGTGCCAGCAGCTCCAGGGTACAGGGGGCGCTTGGGTACAATGAGCAGTTCTTC
- TRBJ2-7 TRBV7-2 16 - CASSLDLVGGSYEQYF TGTGCCAGCAGCTTAGATTTAGTTGGGGGATCCTACGAGCAGTACTTC
once TRBJ1-2 TRBV9 16 TRBD1 CASSLPRQGLNYGYTF TGTGCCAGCAGCCTACCCAGACAGGGCCTTAACTATGGCTACACCTTC
- TRBJ2-3 TRBV7-2 16 - CASSQDPGTTTDTQYF TGTGCCAGCAGCCAAGACCCCGGGACAACCACAGATACGCAGTATTTT